This passage covers 29 T cell receptor beta chains from one sample sequenced in a study of T cells in Graves' hyperthyroidism and ophthalmopathy. TCR beta CDR3 regions were amplified from RNA transcripts. The primer set for the first-round RT-PCR of the TCR CDR3 was HTBI. TCRdb re-derived calls from the multiplex PCR reads in MiXCR, one entry per CDR3 protein. The top ten clones hold over 45% of a sample with 490,000 or so distinct CDR3 sequences, about 20% of them seen once. Material: blood. Receptors were obtained from a man aged 35-49 years with Graves' ophthalmopathy.

This clonotype has only a few counts. The genes are TRBV5-6 and TRBJ2-7, with D perhaps TRBD2 (5 bases). The V gene lost 4 bases and the J gene lost 0 bases, with 11 bases spanning the gap. This CDR3 has 14 amino acids. Germline V gene sequence: CDR1 SGHDT, CDR2 YYEEEE. The CDR3 here is CASSPAEGSYEQYF. As DNA, the CDR3 is TGTGCCAGCAGCCCCGCCGAGGGCTCCTACGAGCAGTACTTC.

This clonotype was found a few times. The V gene is TRBV9, the J gene TRBJ1-2, with D possibly being TRBD1 (6 bases). The CDR3 has 15 residues. V was trimmed by 4 bases and J by 7 bases, leaving 20 bases between them. Germline loops: CDR1 SGDLS, CDR2 YYNGEE. Here the CDR3 reads CASSLAGQSVGGYTF. The CDR3 region has the DNA TGTGCCAGCAGCCTAGCCGGACAGAGCGTAGGTGGCTACACCTTC.

This clonotype has just a few counts. The rearrangement uses TRBV20-1 and TRBJ2-5, with 7 bases aligning to TRBD2. The CDR3 has 15 amino acids. Trimming removed 7 bases from V and 0 bases from J; junction bases left unmatched: 11. In germline, CDR1 is DFQATT, CDR2 SNEGSKA (reference sequence). The DNA for the CDR3 is TGCAGTGTCGTTGTTTGGGGGGGGTACCAAGAGACCCAGTACTTC. Its protein is CSVVVWGGYQETQYF.

This clonotype was detected only a few times. V is TRBV6-1 and J is TRBJ1-3, with D tentatively TRBD1 (5 bases). From germline, CDR1 is MNHNS and CDR2 SASEGT. Trimming stripped 5 bases from V and 0 bases from J, with 17 bases between. The CDR3 is 17 residues long. The CDR3 spells CASSYGPGPVSGNTIYF. The CDR3 DNA sequence: TGTGCCAGCAGTTATGGGCCAGGGCCGGTCTCTGGAAACACCATATATTTT.

This clonotype was counted between two and nine times. This rearrangement joins TRBV9 to TRBJ2-2; 9 bases align to TRBD2. Germline loops: CDR1 SGDLS, CDR2 YYNGEE. This CDR3 has 17 amino acids. J gave up 7 bases and V 4 bases, and 14 bases lay outside the gene matches. The CDR3: CASSLVLSGSWGGELFF. The CDR3 DNA follows: TGTGCCAGCAGCTTGGTCCTTAGCGGGAGTTGGGGCGGGGAGCTGTTTTTT. The complete variable domain, with remaining parts taken from reference TRBV9 and TRBJ2-2, reads DSGVTQTPKHLITATGQRVTLRCSPRSGDLSVYWYQQSLDQGLQFLIQYYNGEERAKGNILERFSAQQFPDLHSELNLSSLELGDSALYFCASSLVLSGSWGGELFFGEGSRLTVL.

The rearrangement links TRBV12-3 or TRBV12-4 to TRBJ1-2; D is perhaps TRBD1 (5 bases). Trimming stripped 2 bases from V and 4 bases from J, with 11 bases between. The CDR3 totals 14 residues. CDR3: CASSLQGQRYGYTF. The CDR3 DNA reads as TGTGCCAGCAGTTTACAGGGCCAACGCTATGGCTACACCTTC.

This clonotype was found many times. This rearrangement joins TRBV11-1 to TRBJ2-1; 14 bases map to TRBD2. The CDR3 spans 14 residues. Germline-derived CDR1 and CDR2 are SGHAT and FQDESV (reference sequence). The V segment lost 7 bases and the J segment 7 bases; nucleotides outside the gene matches: 3. CDR3 residues: CASMGTSGSNEQFF. CDR3 sequence (DNA): TGTGCCAGCATGGGGACTAGCGGGAGTAATGAGCAGTTCTTC.

The rearrangement links TRBV6-2 or TRBV6-3 to TRBJ2-1; 8 nucleotides line up with TRBD2. V lost 1 base and J lost 1; bases outside the gene matches: 6. CDR3 length: 17 residues. The germline V gene encodes CDR1 MNHEY and CDR2 SVGEGT. In nucleotides, the CDR3 is TGTGCCAGCAGTTACTTTAGCGGGAAGGGATCCTACAATGAGCAGTTCTTC. Translated: CASSYFSGKGSYNEQFF.

The genes are TRBV5-8 and TRBJ2-5; a possible D gene is TRBD2 (5 bases). Trimming pared 2 bases from V and 5 bases from J, leaving 16 bases between. The CDR3 runs to 15 residues. CDR1 and CDR2 from the germline V gene are SGHTS and YDEGEE. This CDR3 is CASSFRTGSIETQYF. CDR3 DNA: TGTGCCAGCAGCTTTAGGACGGGGAGTATTGAGACCCAGTACTTC.

This clonotype was seen many times. This chain connects TRBV28 to TRBJ2-5; no clear D. This CDR3 contains 13 residues. V lost 3 bases and J lost 1, with 6 bases in between. CDR1 and CDR2 from the germline V gene are MDHEN and SYDVKM. The CDR3 region has the DNA TGTGCCAGCAGTTTGAGTACCCAAGAGACCCAGTACTTC. Its protein is CASSLSTQETQYF.

Only a few counts were recorded for this clonotype. The rearrangement uses TRBV7-3 and TRBJ2-2, with D unclear. The germline V and J ends were trimmed by 5 bases and 4 bases, with 8 bases remaining between them. The CDR3 sequence is 13 residues long. CDR1 and CDR2 from the germline V gene are SGHTA and FQGTGA. CDR3 loop: CASSVTSTGELFF. The CDR3 DNA reads TGTGCCAGCAGCGTCACGTCCACCGGGGAGCTGTTTTTT.

The rearrangement uses TRBV6-2 or TRBV6-3 and TRBJ2-2, with 10 positions matching TRBD2. This CDR3 spans 16 amino acids. The V gene's germline CDR1 is MNHEY and CDR2 SVGEGT. Losses at the gene ends were 10 bases for V and 1 base for J; bases not matched to a gene: 9. CDR3 amino acids: CATRGLAGENTGELFF. As DNA, the CDR3 is TGTGCCACACGGGGGCTAGCGGGAGAGAACACCGGGGAGCTGTTTTTT.

This clonotype was found once. This chain links TRBV9 with TRBJ2-2; TRBD2 matches 9 bases. In germline, CDR1 is SGDLS, CDR2 YYNGEE. Unmatched junction bases numbered 7, after V lost 0 bases and J lost 7 bases. The CDR3 covers 16 residues. The CDR3 here is CASSVEGSGGSGELFF. The DNA of the CDR3 is TGTGCCAGCAGCGTAGAAGGTAGCGGGGGCAGCGGGGAGCTGTTTTTT.

Worth noting for this clonotype: Mismatch with germline at one junction end may stem from a read error. The CDR3 bases are TGCAGCGCTGAATTCTCTGGAAACACCATATATTTT. Its translation: CSAEFSGNTIYF. The chain uses TRBV29-1 and TRBJ1-3, with D hard to call. The CDR3 covers 12 residues. CDR1 and CDR2 (germline): SQVTM, ANQGSEA.

The chain uses TRBV6-1 and TRBJ1-1, with TRBD1 matching 9 bases. This CDR3 is built from 15 residues. CDR1 is MNHNS and CDR2 is SASEGT in the germline V gene. V shed 9 bases and J 5 bases; nucleotides not matched to a gene: 13. The CDR3, as DNA: TGTGCCAGTGTACCCGGGACAGGGTCTAAAACTGAAGCTTTCTTT. Amino acids: CASVPGTGSKTEAFF.

This clonotype was seen at least ten times. This chain joins TRBV20-1 and TRBJ2-3, with a weak D call TRBD2 (5 bases). Germline CDR1 DFQATT, CDR2 SNEGSKA (reference sequence). The CDR3 totals 15 residues. The V gene lost 5 bases and the J gene lost 2 bases, with 17 bases spanning the gap. Written as DNA, the CDR3 is TGCAGTGCTTCCACCGGAGCGGCACTCACAGATACGCAGTATTTT. Protein product: CSASTGAALTDTQYF.

This clonotype showed up many times. CDR3: CSARWWRSYNEQFF. The CDR3 region has the DNA TGCAGTGCTAGATGGTGGAGGTCCTACAATGAGCAGTTCTTC. The chain couples TRBV20-1 to TRBJ2-1, with D tentatively TRBD2 (5 bases). Per the germline V gene, CDR1 is DFQATT and CDR2 is SNEGSKA (reference sequence). The CDR3 extends over 14 amino acids. Trimming stripped 2 bases from V and 1 base from J, with 9 bases between.

The chain is built from TRBV10-3 and TRBJ1-2; D gene ambiguous. Germline CDR1 and CDR2: ENHRY and SYGVKD. The CDR3 spans 13 residues. V was clipped by 7 bases and J by 1 base, with 10 bases between them. The CDR3 region is CAIMAERNYGYTF. The CDR3 region has the DNA TGTGCCATCATGGCGGAACGTAACTATGGCTACACCTTC.

The table lists this clonotype with a few counts. This chain joins TRBV20-1 and TRBJ2-2; TRBD1 is a possible D gene (6 bases). This CDR3 has 17 amino acids. V was trimmed by 4 bases and J by 5 bases, leaving 23 bases between them. Germline values: CDR1 DFQATT, CDR2 SNEGSKA (reference sequence). DNA of the CDR3: TGCAGTGCTAAGAGGTCTGGTAGTGGAAGGGGGACCGGGGAGCTGTTTTTT. Protein sequence: CSAKRSGSGRGTGELFF.

This clonotype occurred many times. This chain uses TRBV13 with TRBJ1-2; perhaps TRBD1 as D (5 bases). The V gene lost 9 bases and the J gene lost 0 bases, with 14 bases spanning the gap. The CDR3 sequence is 14 residues long. Germline V gene sequence: CDR1 PRHDT, CDR2 FYEKMQ (reference sequence). Here the CDR3 reads CASKGESTNYGYTF. CDR3 DNA sequence: TGTGCCAGTAAAGGGGAGTCGACTAACTATGGCTACACCTTC.

This clonotype showed up just once. V gene TRBV6-2 or TRBV6-3 combines with J gene TRBJ1-2; D unclear. The V end was cut by 2 bases, the J end by 6 bases, with 10 bases between. In germline, CDR1 is MNHEY, CDR2 SVGEGT. The CDR3 covers 13 residues. The CDR3 spells CASSYLGQDGYTF. CDR3 sequence (DNA): TGTGCCAGCAGTTACCTAGGCCAGGATGGCTACACCTTC.

This chain uses TRBV20-1 with TRBJ1-3; no clear D. The CDR3 runs 12 residues. The germline CDR1 and CDR2 sequences are DFQATT and SNEGSKA (reference sequence). Trimming left V 6 bases short and J 0 bases short, with 6 bases between. Written as DNA, the CDR3 is TGCAGTGCACGGGACTCTGGAAACACCATATATTTT. Residues: CSARDSGNTIYF.

This clonotype was recorded at least ten times. V usage is TRBV20-1 and J usage is TRBJ1-5; no clear D gene. Trimming left V 2 bases short and J 2 bases short, with 4 bases between. The V gene's germline CDR1 is DFQATT and CDR2 SNEGSKA (reference sequence). CDR3 length equals 12 residues. In DNA, the CDR3 is TGCAGTGCTAGACAAGGCAATCAGCCCCAGCATTTT. Translation gives CSARQGNQPQHF.

In its sample, this clonotype was seen many times. This sequence joins TRBV13 and TRBJ1-2; D not resolved. The CDR3 spans 14 residues. Trimming took off 4 bases at V and 4 bases at J, with 13 bases between the two ends. Germline V gene data show CDR1 as PRHDT and CDR2 as FYEKMQ (reference sequence). CDR3 nucleotide sequence: TGTGCCAGCAGCTCACTACTTGGCAGCTATGGCTACACCTTC. Its protein is CASSSLLGSYGYTF.

The DNA of the CDR3 is TGTGCCAGTAGTCTACCTCGGGCCGGGGCACACCACAATGAGCAGTTCTTC. Its protein is CASSLPRAGAHHNEQFF. The V call is TRBV19, the J call TRBJ2-1, with D perhaps being TRBD1 or TRBD2 (5 bases each). V lost 5 bases and J 5 bases, leaving 22 bases between the germline ends. The CDR3 has 17 amino acids. CDR1 is LNHDA, CDR2 SQIVND, per germline (reference sequence).

This sequence joins TRBV4-3 and TRBJ2-7, with 11 positions matching TRBD2. CDR3 length equals 17 residues. The ends lost 4 bases at V and 0 bases at J; junction bases unmatched: 8. Germline V lookup: CDR1 LGHNA, CDR2 YSLEER. As DNA, the CDR3 is TGCGCCAGCAGCCCGAGGGGACTAGCGGACGCCTCCTACGAGCAGTACTTC. As protein: CASSPRGLADASYEQYF.

Only a few counts were recorded for this clonotype. The rearrangement links TRBV6-5 to TRBJ1-5; D unresolved. The CDR3 spans 11 residues. CDR1 and CDR2 from the germline V gene are MNHEY and SVGAGI. V was cut by 1 base and J by 9 bases, with 4 bases left in between. CDR3: CASSYWWPQHF. In DNA form, the CDR3 reads TGTGCCAGCAGTTACTGGTGGCCCCAGCATTTT.

The gene calls are TRBV7-9 and TRBJ2-7, with 7 positions matching TRBD2. The CDR3 has 15 residues. V lost 4 bases, J lost 2 bases, and 8 bases stayed unmatched. From germline, CDR1 is SEHNR and CDR2 FQNEAQ (reference sequence). The chain's CDR3 is CASSYASGTAYEQYF. The CDR3 DNA is TGTGCCAGCAGCTACGCTAGCGGTACGGCCTACGAGCAGTACTTC.

Remarks on this clonotype: Possible read error: a much larger clone is one base away. The chain is built from TRBV3-1 and TRBJ2-5, with D possibly being TRBD1 or TRBD2 (5 bases each). Germline V lookup: CDR1 LGHDT, CDR2 YNNKEL (reference sequence). CDR3 length: 14 residues. CDR3: CAGSPPGRRGTQYF. The CDR3 DNA follows: TGTGCCGGCAGCCCTCCGGGACGCCGGGGGACCCAGTACTTC.